Each of the 28 T cell receptor beta chains below was sequenced from the same sample in a study of T cell clones after liver transplantation. The data were produced by immunoSEQ multiplex PCR, yet TCRdb's version contains in-frame clones alone and is incomplete. The sample shows some 80,000 clones, around four fifths of them seen only once. This specimen consisted of CD4+ T cells from blood, obtained 46 months after liver transplant. These TCRs come from a human patient who received a liver transplant. Some T cells may arise from the graft donor.

The J gene is TRBJ2-7, the V gene TRBV5-1; D tentatively reads TRBD1 or TRBD2 (5 bases each). Germline CDR1 SGHRS, CDR2 YFSETQ. The CDR3 runs to 15 residues. V was pared by 4 bases and J by 4 bases, with 18 bases between. In DNA, the CDR3 is TGCGCCAGCAGCCCTGTCGGGACCACAATTTACGAGCAGTACTTC. Translating it yields CASSPVGTTIYEQYF.

This clone was counted a single time. The J gene is TRBJ2-7, the V gene TRBV28; D is unclear. CDR1 is MDHEN, CDR2 SYDVKM, per germline. This CDR3 contains 11 residues. Deletions cut 8 bases from V and 2 bases from J, with 7 bases between. The CDR3 reads CASSTTYEQYF. CDR3 nucleotides: TGTGCCAGCTCTACGACCTACGAGCAGTACTTC.

V is TRBV5-1 and J is TRBJ1-4; 11 bases fit TRBD1. Germline V gives CDR1 SGHRS, CDR2 YFSETQ. V trimming: 4 bases; J trimming: 0 bases; junction bases outside the gene matches: 5. This CDR3 has 17 residues. CDR3 in DNA: TGCGCCAGCAGCCTCCAGGGACAGGGGGCAACTAATGAAAAACTGTTTTTT. It encodes CASSLQGQGATNEKLFF.

The chain has TRBV18 and TRBJ2-7; no definite D call. The germline V gene encodes CDR1 KGHSH and CDR2 LQKENI. There are 14 residues in the CDR3. V was clipped by 4 bases and J by 7 bases, with 17 bases between them. In nucleotides, the CDR3 is TGTGCCAGCTCACGGGGATACCAGGAAGGGGAGCAGTACTTC. It yields the protein CASSRGYQEGEQYF.

V and J are TRBV7-2 and TRBJ1-5; D unclear. The CDR3 loop spans 13 amino acids. Between the trimmed V and J ends, which lost 1 base and 11 bases, there was a span of 12 bases. Germline V gene lookup returns CDR1 SGHTA and CDR2 FQGNSA. CDR3 DNA sequence: TGTGCCAGCAGCTTAGTGAGCCAAGGGTCCCAGCATTTT. Encoded protein: CASSLVSQGSQHF.

The chain links TRBV28 to TRBJ2-4; 8 nucleotides line up with TRBD1. From germline, CDR1 is MDHEN and CDR2 SYDVKM. V was clipped by 6 bases and J by 0 bases; unmatched bases: 7. The CDR3 is 16 residues long. The CDR3 bases are TGTGCCAGCAGCTCCACAGGGGGTATAGCCAAAAACATTCAGTACTTC. This codes for CASSSTGGIAKNIQYF.

The chain joins TRBV10-2 to TRBJ2-4; D unresolved. The CDR3 contains 15 residues. V shed 6 bases and J shed 0 bases, with 12 bases lying between them. Germline V gene lookup returns CDR1 WSHSY and CDR2 SAAADI. CDR3 DNA sequence: TGCGCCAGCAGCCACGAAAGAGGAGCCAAAAACATTCAGTACTTC. The encoded protein is CASSHERGAKNIQYF.

Remarks on this clone: Other DNA sequences of this sample code for an identical CDR3. The V gene is TRBV6-5, the J gene TRBJ2-2; D is perhaps TRBD2 (5 bases). Germline V gene sequence: CDR1 MNHEY, CDR2 SVGAGI. Trimming shortened V by 3 bases and J by 4 bases, and 12 bases separated the two germline ends. The CDR3 spans 15 residues. CDR3 sequence: CASSYEGRGTGELFF. The CDR3, as DNA: TGTGCCAGCAGTTATGAAGGCCGGGGCACCGGGGAGCTGTTTTTT.

CDR3 sequence: CASSRGVAGGEEQYF. The CDR3 DNA sequence: TGTGCCAGCAGTCGGGGGGTCGCGGGAGGGGAGGAGCAGTACTTC. The J gene is TRBJ2-7, the V gene TRBV28; 9 bases are a match to TRBD2. The V and J ends lost 5 bases and 7 bases, in that order; junction bases with no gene match: 12. The CDR3 is 15 residues long. CDR1 and CDR2 (germline): MDHEN, SYDVKM.

The chain employs TRBV11-3 and TRBJ2-7; D unclear. The CDR3 contains 15 residues. CDR1 and CDR2 from the germline V gene are SGHNT and YENEEA. Trimming pared 3 bases from V and 0 bases from J, leaving 12 bases between. CDR3 bases: TGTGCCAGCAGCTTCAGTGGGCCGGACTCCTACGAGCAGTACTTC. This sequence encodes CASSFSGPDSYEQYF.

The rearrangement joins TRBV19 to TRBJ1-5; unclear D gene. CDR3 size: 13 residues. The V gene's germline CDR1 is LNHDA and CDR2 SQIVND (reference sequence). V was cut by 9 bases and J by 2 bases, with 11 bases left in between. The CDR3 is CASHYGGNQPQHF. The CDR3 coding sequence is TGTGCCAGCCACTACGGCGGCAATCAGCCCCAGCATTTT.

The J gene is TRBJ1-2, the V gene TRBV7-2; D is ambiguous. V shed 0 bases and J shed 3 bases, with 11 bases lying between them. Germline V gene sequence: CDR1 SGHTA, CDR2 FQGNSA. The CDR3 runs 15 residues. CDR3 coding DNA: TGTGCCAGCAGCTTAGCGGGTGTGGATCACTATGGCTACACCTTC. The encoded protein is CASSLAGVDHYGYTF.

This clone was counted a few times. V and J are TRBV2 and TRBJ2-7, with 8 bases identical to TRBD2. The germline V gene has CDR1 SNHLY and CDR2 FYNNEI. V lost 6 bases, J lost 3 bases, and 4 bases stayed unmatched. The CDR3 extends over 13 amino acids. This CDR3 is CASRVAGSYEQYF. The CDR3 DNA reads TGTGCCAGCAGGGTAGCGGGAAGCTACGAGCAGTACTTC.

The V call is TRBV7-8, the J call TRBJ1-3; D is perhaps TRBD1 (6 bases). Germline values: CDR1 SGHVS, CDR2 FQNEAQ. The CDR3 spans 17 residues. V shed 2 bases and J shed 0 bases, with 14 bases lying between them. CDR3 residues: CASSLRSGANSGNTIYF. The CDR3 DNA reads TGTGCCAGCAGCTTACGGTCGGGGGCTAACTCTGGAAACACCATATATTTT.

This chain uses TRBV27 with TRBJ2-7, with D perhaps matching TRBD1 (6 bases). Trimming took 5 bases from V and 2 from J, leaving 13 bases between them. The germline V gene encodes CDR1 MNHEY and CDR2 SMNVEV (reference sequence). This CDR3 has 14 residues. CDR3 sequence reads: CASSPLGQAYEQYF. The DNA of the CDR3 is TGTGCCAGCAGTCCGTTGGGACAAGCCTACGAGCAGTACTTC.

The gene calls are TRBV25-1 and TRBJ2-1, with 15 bases identical to TRBD2. V lost 4 bases, J lost 9 bases, and 10 bases stayed unmatched. Germline V lookup: CDR1 MGHDK, CDR2 SYGVNS. This CDR3 is built from 17 residues. CDR3 sequence reads: CASSGTSGRADPREQFF. For the CDR3, the DNA is TGTGCCAGCAGTGGGACTAGCGGGAGGGCTGATCCTCGTGAGCAGTTCTTC.

This chain connects TRBV18 to TRBJ1-2; D unclear. V dropped 3 bases and J dropped 3 bases, with 14 bases sitting between them. The CDR3 totals 15 residues. CDR1 is KGHSH, CDR2 LQKENI, per germline. The CDR3 reads CASSPSGSRDYGYTF. CDR3 nucleotide sequence: TGTGCCAGCTCACCCTCGGGCAGCCGGGACTATGGCTACACCTTC. Full variable domain (missing parts from reference TRBV18 and TRBJ1-2): NAGVMQNPRHLVRRRGQEARLRCSPMKGHSHVYWYRQLPEEGLKFMVYLQKENIIDESGMPKERFSAEFPKEGPSILRIQQVVRGDSAAYFCASSPSGSRDYGYTFGSGTRLTVV.

The count of this clone is one. The chain recombines TRBV5-4 with TRBJ2-1, with 8 positions matching TRBD2. V was pared by 4 bases and J by 7 bases, with 16 bases of the junction left unmatched. Germline CDR1 is SGHNT and CDR2 is YYREEE (reference sequence). CDR3 length: 17 amino acids. CDR3 sequence (DNA): TGTGCCAGCAGCGCCCCAGGGGTGGCTAGCGGGTTGAATGAGCAGTTCTTC. Translating it yields CASSAPGVASGLNEQFF.

The rearrangement joins TRBV5-1 to TRBJ2-1; 9 bases fit TRBD1. Per the germline V gene, CDR1 is SGHRS and CDR2 is YFSETQ. J lost 5 bases, V lost 2 bases, and 8 bases had no gene match. There are 16 residues in the CDR3. The CDR3 spells CASSFQTGGTDNEQFF. DNA for the CDR3: TGCGCCAGCAGCTTTCAGACAGGGGGAACTGACAATGAGCAGTTCTTC.

This chain links TRBV10-1 with TRBJ2-2; 7 nucleotides align to TRBD1. Per the germline V gene, CDR1 is WNHNN and CDR2 is SYGVQD (reference sequence). The CDR3 runs 17 residues. J gave up 2 bases and V 5 bases, and 11 bases lay outside the gene matches. CDR3 region: CASSPRSDRVNTGELFF. The CDR3 DNA follows: TGCGCCAGCAGTCCCCGGTCCGACAGGGTTAACACCGGGGAGCTGTTTTTT.

The chain carries TRBV10-1 and TRBJ2-5; possibly TRBD1 for D (5 bases). Germline V gene data show CDR1 as WNHNN and CDR2 as SYGVQD (reference sequence). Trimming removed 0 bases at V and 5 bases at J, with 10 bases between. This CDR3 spans 14 amino acids. CDR3 region: CASSESPGRETQYF. As DNA, the CDR3 is TGCGCCAGCAGTGAGTCCCCAGGGCGGGAGACCCAGTACTTC.

The chain uses TRBV5-1 and TRBJ2-7; 7 nucleotides agree with TRBD1. The CDR3 loop spans 12 amino acids. Germline CDR1 is SGHRS and CDR2 is YFSETQ. The V segment lost 4 bases and the J segment 6 bases; nucleotides outside the gene matches: 4. CDR3 protein: CASSIQGREQYF. CDR3 DNA sequence: TGCGCCAGCAGCATACAGGGGCGCGAGCAGTACTTC.

This chain joins TRBV5-1 and TRBJ2-2; 7 nucleotides line up with TRBD1. From germline, CDR1 is SGHRS and CDR2 YFSETQ. Trimming removed 2 bases from V and 6 bases from J; junction bases left unmatched: 10. This CDR3 spans 16 amino acids. The chain's CDR3 is CASSLQGTVTAGELFF. The CDR3 nucleotides are TGCGCCAGCAGCTTACAAGGGACAGTTACCGCCGGGGAGCTGTTTTTT.

The count of this clone is one. The chain recombines TRBV7-3 with TRBJ2-1; 11 bases align to TRBD2. The length of the CDR3 is 17 residues. V dropped 4 bases and J dropped 4; count of bases not matched to a gene: 9. Germline values: CDR1 SGHTA, CDR2 FQGTGA. The CDR3: CASSSTGLAGGYNEQFF. CDR3 nucleotides: TGTGCCAGCAGCTCCACCGGGCTAGCGGGGGGTTACAATGAGCAGTTCTTC.

This chain uses TRBV16 with TRBJ1-1, with D tentatively TRBD1 (6 bases). V was shortened by 3 bases and J by 5 bases, with 13 bases between the two germline ends. CDR1 and CDR2 from the germline V gene are KGHSY and FQNENV. This CDR3 has 14 residues. Here the CDR3 reads CASSQAAGATEAFF. DNA of the CDR3: TGTGCCAGCAGCCAGGCCGCAGGGGCGACTGAAGCTTTCTTT.

The rearrangement links TRBV19 to TRBJ2-3, with 14 bases fitting TRBD2. CDR3 length: 16 amino acids. CDR1 is LNHDA and CDR2 is SQIVND in the germline V gene (reference sequence). The trim removed 4 bases at V and 3 bases at J, leaving 3 bases unmatched. The CDR3 region has the DNA TGTGCCAGTAGTAGGACTAGCGGGAGGCTGACAGATACGCAGTATTTT. As protein: CASSRTSGRLTDTQYF.

The chain is built from TRBV10-2 and TRBJ2-5; D may be TRBD2 (7 bases). The V end lost 1 base, the J end lost 1 base, and 16 bases lay between the germline ends. CDR3 length: 17 residues. Germline values: CDR1 WSHSY, CDR2 SAAADI. In nucleotides, the CDR3 is TGCGCCAGCAGTGAGTGGGGAGGGGGGCCTATCCAAGAGACCCAGTACTTC. It codes for CASSEWGGGPIQETQYF.

The V and J genes are TRBV12-1 and TRBJ1-1; TRBD1 reflects the table's D call only, with no check against the DNA. TRBV12-1 is a pseudogene. The length of the CDR3 is 15 residues. The CDR3: CASSFIPGGLTEAFF. The CDR3 DNA sequence: TGTGCCAGCAGCTTTATCCCAGGGGGCCTTACTGAAGCTTTCTTT.